Sequencing of this TCR beta chain was carried out in a study of blood T cell repertoires in COVID-19. There are 14 residues in the CDR3. CDR1 is LNHDA and CDR2 is SQIVND in the germline V gene (reference sequence). Trimming removed 2 bases from V and 6 bases from J; junction bases left unmatched: 4. Sequenced by immunoSEQ multiplex PCR; TCRdb stores in-frame clones only, minus some. The table has a few hundred thousand clones, roughly four fifths seen once. V and J are TRBV19 and TRBJ2-7, with TRBD1 matching 10 bases. The sample consisted of peripheral blood. The origin of this receptor is a person aged 65-85 years with COVID-19, enrolled during active disease. The CDR3 is CASSIRQGAGEQYF. For the CDR3, the DNA is TGTGCCAGTAGTATAAGACAGGGGGCGGGCGAGCAGTACTTC.